The entry below describes one T cell receptor (beta chain). These data are taken from a study of monozygotic twins with inflammatory bowel disease. Using the 5' RACE reads, TCRdb records one entry per CDR3 protein without DNA. Its table lists around 150,000 distinct CDR3 sequences. This TCR was sampled from a human donor with ulcerative colitis or Crohn's disease, or a healthy co-twin of an affected twin (not recorded which). Sequencing used blood.

The CDR3 sequence is CASSDGSTDTQYF. The J gene is TRBJ2-3, the V gene TRBV6-4. There are 13 residues in the CDR3. Germline V CDR1 and CDR2: MRHNA, SNTAGT.